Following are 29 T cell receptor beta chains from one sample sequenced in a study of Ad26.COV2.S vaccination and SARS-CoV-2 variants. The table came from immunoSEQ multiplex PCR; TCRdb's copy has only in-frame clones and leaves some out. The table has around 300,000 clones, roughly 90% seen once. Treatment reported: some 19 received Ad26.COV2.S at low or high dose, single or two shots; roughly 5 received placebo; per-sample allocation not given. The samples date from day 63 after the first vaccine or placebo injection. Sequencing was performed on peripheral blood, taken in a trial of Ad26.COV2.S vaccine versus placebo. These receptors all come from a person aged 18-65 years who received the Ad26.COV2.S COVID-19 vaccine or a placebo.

The CDR3 sequence: CASSQDRPGTNTGELFF. The DNA for the CDR3 is TGCGCCAGCAGCCAAGACAGGCCGGGTACGAACACCGGGGAGCTGTTTTTT. V usage is TRBV4-3 and J usage is TRBJ2-2; no definite D call. The germline V and J ends were trimmed by 0 bases and 0 bases, with 11 bases remaining between them. Germline V gives CDR1 LGHNA, CDR2 YSLEER. The CDR3 spans 17 residues.

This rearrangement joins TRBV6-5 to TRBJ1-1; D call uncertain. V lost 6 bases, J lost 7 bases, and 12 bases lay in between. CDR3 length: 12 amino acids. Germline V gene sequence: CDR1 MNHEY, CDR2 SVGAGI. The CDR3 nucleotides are TGTGCCAGCAGCCTGCGGCGGCTTGAAGCTTTCTTT. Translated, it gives CASSLRRLEAFF.

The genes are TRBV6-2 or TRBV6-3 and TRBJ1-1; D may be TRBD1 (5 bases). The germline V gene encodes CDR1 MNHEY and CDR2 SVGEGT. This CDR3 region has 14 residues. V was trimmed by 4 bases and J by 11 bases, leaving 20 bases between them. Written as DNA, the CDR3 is TGTGCCAGCAGTTTGGCCGGGGCCTCGCCCGTGGCTTTCTTT. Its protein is CASSLAGASPVAFF.

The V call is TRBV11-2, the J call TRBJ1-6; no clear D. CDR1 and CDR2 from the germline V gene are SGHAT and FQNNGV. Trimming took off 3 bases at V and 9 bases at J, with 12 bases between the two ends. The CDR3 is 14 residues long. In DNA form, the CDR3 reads TGTGCCAGCAGCTTGGAAAGTTGGAGTTCACCCCTCCACTTT. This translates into CASSLESWSSPLHF.

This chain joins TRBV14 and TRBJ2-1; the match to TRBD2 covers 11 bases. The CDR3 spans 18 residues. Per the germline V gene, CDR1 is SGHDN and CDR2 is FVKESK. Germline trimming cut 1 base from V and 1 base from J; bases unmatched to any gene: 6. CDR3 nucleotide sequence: TGTGCCAGCAGCCAAGGTAGCGGGAGGGTCTATTCCTACAATGAGCAGTTCTTC. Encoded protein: CASSQGSGRVYSYNEQFF.

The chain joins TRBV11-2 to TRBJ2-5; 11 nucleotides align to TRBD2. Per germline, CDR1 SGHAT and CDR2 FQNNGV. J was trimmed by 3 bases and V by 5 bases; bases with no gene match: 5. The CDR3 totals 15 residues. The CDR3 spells CASSLSGGAEETQYF. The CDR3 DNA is TGTGCCAGCAGCCTTAGCGGGGGGGCCGAAGAGACCCAGTACTTC.

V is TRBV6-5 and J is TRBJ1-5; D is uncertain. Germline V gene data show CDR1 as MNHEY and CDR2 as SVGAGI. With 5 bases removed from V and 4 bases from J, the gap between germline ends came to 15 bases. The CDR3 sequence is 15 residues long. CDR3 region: CASSPSGYGNQPQHF. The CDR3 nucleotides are TGTGCCAGCAGTCCCTCGGGTTATGGGAATCAGCCCCAGCATTTT.

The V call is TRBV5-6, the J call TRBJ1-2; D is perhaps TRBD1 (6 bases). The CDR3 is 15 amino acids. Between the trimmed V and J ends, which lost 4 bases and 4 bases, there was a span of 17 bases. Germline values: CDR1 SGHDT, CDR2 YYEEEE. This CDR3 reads CASSPKGVESYGYTF. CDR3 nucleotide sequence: TGTGCCAGCAGCCCGAAGGGGGTGGAGAGCTATGGCTACACCTTC.

CDR3 in DNA: TGTGCCAGCAGCCCCGGGGGGACTGAAGCTTTCTTT. Translated: CASSPGGTEAFF. V is TRBV7-8 and J is TRBJ1-1; tentative D call: TRBD1 (5 bases). V was clipped by 5 bases and J by 5 bases, with 9 bases between them. Germline V lookup: CDR1 SGHVS, CDR2 FQNEAQ. The CDR3 loop spans 12 amino acids.

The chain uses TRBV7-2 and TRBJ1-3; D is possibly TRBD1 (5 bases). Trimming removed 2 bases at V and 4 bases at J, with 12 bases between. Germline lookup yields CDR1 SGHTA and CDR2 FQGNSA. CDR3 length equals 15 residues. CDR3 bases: TGTGCCAGCAGCTTAACTTTCCAGGGAGGAAACACCATATATTTT. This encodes CASSLTFQGGNTIYF.

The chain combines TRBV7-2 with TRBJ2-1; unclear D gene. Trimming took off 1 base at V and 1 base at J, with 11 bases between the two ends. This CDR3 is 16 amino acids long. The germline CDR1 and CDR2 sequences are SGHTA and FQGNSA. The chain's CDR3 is CASSLDGDRSYNEQFF. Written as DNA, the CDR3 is TGTGCCAGCAGCTTAGATGGGGATCGGTCCTACAATGAGCAGTTCTTC.

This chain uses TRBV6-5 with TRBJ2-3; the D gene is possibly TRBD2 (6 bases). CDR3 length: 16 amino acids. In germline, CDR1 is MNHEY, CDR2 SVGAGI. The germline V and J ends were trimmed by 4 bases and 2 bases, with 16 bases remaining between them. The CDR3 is CASSSRGARDTDTQYF. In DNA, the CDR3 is TGTGCCAGCAGTTCTCGCGGGGCCAGGGACACAGATACGCAGTATTTT.

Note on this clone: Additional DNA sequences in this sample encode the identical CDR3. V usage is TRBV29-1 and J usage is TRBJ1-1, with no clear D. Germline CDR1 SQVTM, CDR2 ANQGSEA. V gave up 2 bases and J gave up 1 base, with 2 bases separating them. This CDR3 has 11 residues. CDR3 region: CSVERNTEAFF. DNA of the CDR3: TGCAGCGTTGAAAGGAACACTGAAGCTTTCTTT.

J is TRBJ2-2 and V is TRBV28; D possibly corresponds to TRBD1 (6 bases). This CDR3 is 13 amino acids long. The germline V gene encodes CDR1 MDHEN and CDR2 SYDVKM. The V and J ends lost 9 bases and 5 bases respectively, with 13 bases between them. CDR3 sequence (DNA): TGTGCCAGTCAACAGGGCGAAACCGGGGAGCTGTTTTTT. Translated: CASQQGETGELFF.

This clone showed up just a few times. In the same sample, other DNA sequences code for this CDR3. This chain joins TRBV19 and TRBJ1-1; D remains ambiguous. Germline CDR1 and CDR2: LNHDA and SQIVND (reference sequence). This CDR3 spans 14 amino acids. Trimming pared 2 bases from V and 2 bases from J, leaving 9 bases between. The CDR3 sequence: CASSIMGGNTEAFF. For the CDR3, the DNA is TGTGCCAGTAGTATAATGGGCGGCAACACTGAAGCTTTCTTT.

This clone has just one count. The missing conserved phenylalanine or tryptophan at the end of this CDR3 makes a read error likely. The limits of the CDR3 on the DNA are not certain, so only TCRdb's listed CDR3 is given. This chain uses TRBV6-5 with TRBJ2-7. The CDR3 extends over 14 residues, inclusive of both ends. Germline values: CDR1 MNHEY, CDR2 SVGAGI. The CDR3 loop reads CASTPPTKFCSLKA.

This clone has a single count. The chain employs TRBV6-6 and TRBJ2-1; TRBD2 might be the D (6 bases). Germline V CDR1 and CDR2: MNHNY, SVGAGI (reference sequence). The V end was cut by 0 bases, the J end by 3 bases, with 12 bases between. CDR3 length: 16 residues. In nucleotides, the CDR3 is TGTGCCAGCAGTTACTCGCCGGGAGTGTTCTACAATGAGCAGTTCTTC. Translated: CASSYSPGVFYNEQFF.

CDR3 DNA sequence: TGTGCCAGTATGAATACCGGGCGGGAAGCTTTCTTT. This translates into CASMNTGREAFF. The chain employs TRBV19 and TRBJ1-1; the D is unclear. V lost 7 bases and J 8 bases, leaving 14 bases between the germline ends. The length of the CDR3 is 12 residues. Looked up from germline, CDR1 is LNHDA and CDR2 is SQIVND (reference sequence).

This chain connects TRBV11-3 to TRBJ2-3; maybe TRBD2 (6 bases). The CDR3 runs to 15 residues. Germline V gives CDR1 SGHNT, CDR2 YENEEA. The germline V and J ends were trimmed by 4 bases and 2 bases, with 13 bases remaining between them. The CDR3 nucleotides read TGTGCCAGCAGCTCTCGACTAGAATCCACAGATACGCAGTATTTT. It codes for CASSSRLESTDTQYF.

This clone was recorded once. This CDR3 is CASSSTGEGNTIYF. Written as DNA, the CDR3 is TGCGCCAGCAGCTCGACAGGGGAGGGAAACACCATATATTTT. The chain recombines TRBV5-1 with TRBJ1-3; the match to TRBD1 covers 8 bases. Germline loops: CDR1 SGHRS, CDR2 YFSETQ. There are 14 residues in the CDR3. With V trimmed by 3 bases and J by 4 bases, 3 bases remained unmatched.

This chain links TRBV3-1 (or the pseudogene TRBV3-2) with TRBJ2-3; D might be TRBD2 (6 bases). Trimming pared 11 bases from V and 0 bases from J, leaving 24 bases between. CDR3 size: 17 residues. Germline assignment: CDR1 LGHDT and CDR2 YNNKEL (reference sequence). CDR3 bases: TGTGCCCTTACGACACGAGCGGGCCTTTCTAGCACAGATACGCAGTATTTT. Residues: CALTTRAGLSSTDTQYF.

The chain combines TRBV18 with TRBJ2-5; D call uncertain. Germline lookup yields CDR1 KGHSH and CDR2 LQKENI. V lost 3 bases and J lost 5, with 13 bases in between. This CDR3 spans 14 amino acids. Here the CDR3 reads CASSPGYLSETQYF. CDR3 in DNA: TGTGCCAGCTCACCGGGATACCTTTCTGAGACCCAGTACTTC. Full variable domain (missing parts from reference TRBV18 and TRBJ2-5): NAGVMQNPRHLVRRRGQEARLRCSPMKGHSHVYWYRQLPEEGLKFMVYLQKENIIDESGMPKERFSAEFPKEGPSILRIQQVVRGDSAAYFCASSPGYLSETQYFGPGTRLLVL.

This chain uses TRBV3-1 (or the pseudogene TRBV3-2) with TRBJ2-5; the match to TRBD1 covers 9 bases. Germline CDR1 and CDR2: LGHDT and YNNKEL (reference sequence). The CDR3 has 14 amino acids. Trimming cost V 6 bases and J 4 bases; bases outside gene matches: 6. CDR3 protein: CASSTGGPPETQYF. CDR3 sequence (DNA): TGTGCCAGCAGTACAGGGGGCCCCCCAGAGACCCAGTACTTC.

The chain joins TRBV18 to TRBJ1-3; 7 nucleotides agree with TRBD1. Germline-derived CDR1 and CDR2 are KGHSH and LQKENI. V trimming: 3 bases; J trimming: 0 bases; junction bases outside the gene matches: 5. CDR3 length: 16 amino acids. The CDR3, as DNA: TGTGCCAGCTCACCTTACGGACAGGTCTCTGGAAACACCATATATTTT. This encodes CASSPYGQVSGNTIYF.

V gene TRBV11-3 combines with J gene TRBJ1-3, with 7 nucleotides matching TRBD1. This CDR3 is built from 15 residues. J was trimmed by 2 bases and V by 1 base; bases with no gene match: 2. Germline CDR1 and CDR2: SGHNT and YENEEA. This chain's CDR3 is CASSLGGGTGNTIYF. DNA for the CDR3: TGTGCCAGCAGCTTAGGAGGGGGCACTGGAAACACCATATATTTT.

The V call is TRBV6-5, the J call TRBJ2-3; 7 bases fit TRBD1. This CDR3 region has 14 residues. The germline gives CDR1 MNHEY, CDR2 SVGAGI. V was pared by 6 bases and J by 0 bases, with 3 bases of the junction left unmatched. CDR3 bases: TGTGCCAGCAGCCCGGGACAGAGCACAGATACGCAGTATTTT. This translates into CASSPGQSTDTQYF.

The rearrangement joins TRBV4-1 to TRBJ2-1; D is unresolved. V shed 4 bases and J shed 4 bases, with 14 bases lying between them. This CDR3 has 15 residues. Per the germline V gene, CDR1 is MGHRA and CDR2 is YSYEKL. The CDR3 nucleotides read TGCGCCAGCAGCCTGCCGAGCCGAGGTTACAATGAGCAGTTCTTC. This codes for CASSLPSRGYNEQFF.

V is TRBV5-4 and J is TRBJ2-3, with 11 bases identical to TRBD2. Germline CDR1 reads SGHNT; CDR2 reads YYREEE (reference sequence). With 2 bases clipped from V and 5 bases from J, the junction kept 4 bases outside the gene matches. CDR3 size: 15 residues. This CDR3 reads CASSFSGGAEDTQYF. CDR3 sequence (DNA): TGTGCCAGCAGCTTTAGCGGGGGGGCTGAAGATACGCAGTATTTT.

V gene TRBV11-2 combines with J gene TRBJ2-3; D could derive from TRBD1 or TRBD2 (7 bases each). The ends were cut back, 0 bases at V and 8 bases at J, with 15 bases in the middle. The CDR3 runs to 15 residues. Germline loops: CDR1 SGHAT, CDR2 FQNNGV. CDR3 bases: TGTGCCAGCAGCTTAGATCGGGGAGGGGGCGGTACGCAGTATTTT. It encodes CASSLDRGGGGTQYF.